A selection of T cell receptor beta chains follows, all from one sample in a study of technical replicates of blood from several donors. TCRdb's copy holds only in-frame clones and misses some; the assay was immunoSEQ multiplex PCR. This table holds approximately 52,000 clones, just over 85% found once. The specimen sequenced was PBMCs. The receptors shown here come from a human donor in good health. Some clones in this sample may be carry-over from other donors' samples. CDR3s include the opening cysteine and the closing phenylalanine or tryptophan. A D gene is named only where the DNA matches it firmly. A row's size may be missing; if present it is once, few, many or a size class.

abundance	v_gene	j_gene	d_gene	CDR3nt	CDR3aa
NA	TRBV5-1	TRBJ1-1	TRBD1	TGCGCCAGCAGGAGAACCGACAGGGAATGGGGGGACACTGAAGCTTTCTTT	CASRRTDREWGDTEAFF
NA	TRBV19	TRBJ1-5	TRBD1	TGTGCCAGTACACAGGGGGCTCATCAGCCCCAGCATTTT	CASTQGAHQPQHF
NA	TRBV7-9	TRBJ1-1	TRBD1	TGTGCCAGCAGCCTCGGACAGGCGAACACTGAAGCTTTCTTT	CASSLGQANTEAFF
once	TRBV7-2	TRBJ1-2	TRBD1	TGTGCCAGCAGCCCGCCGGACAGGGGACGTGCCCTCTATGGCTACACCTTC	CASSPPDRGRALYGYTF
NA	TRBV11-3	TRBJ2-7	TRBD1	TGTGCCAGCAGCTTAGGAGGGGGCGGATACGAGCAGTACTTC	CASSLGGGGYEQYF
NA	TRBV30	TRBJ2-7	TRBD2	TGTGCCTGGAGCTCGGGGGGTAGTTGGGGCGAGCAGTACTTC	CAWSSGGSWGEQYF
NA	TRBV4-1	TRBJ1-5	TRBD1	TGCGCCAGCAGCCAAGGTAGGACAGGGGGGCAGCCCCAGCATTTT	CASSQGRTGGQPQHF
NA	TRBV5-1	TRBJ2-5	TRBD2	TGCGCCAGCAGTAGCGGGAGTTCCCAAGAGACCCAGTACTTC	CASSSGSSQETQYF
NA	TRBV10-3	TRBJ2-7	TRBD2	TGTGCCATCAGTCCTCTCTTTTCAGGGACTAGCGGGGGTGACTCATACGAGCAGTACTTC	CAISPLFSGTSGGDSYEQYF
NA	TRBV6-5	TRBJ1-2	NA	TGTGCCAGCAGTTACAACAGGGCCCTGGGAGGCTACACCTTC	CASSYNRALGGYTF
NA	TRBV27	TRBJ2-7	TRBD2	TGTGCCAGCAGTTTCTCTAGCGGAACCTACGAGCAGTACTTC	CASSFSSGTYEQYF
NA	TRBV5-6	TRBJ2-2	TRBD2	TGTGCCAGCAAACTAGCGGGCCCTAACACCGGGGAGCTGTTTTTT	CASKLAGPNTGELFF
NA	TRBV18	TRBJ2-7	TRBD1	TGTGCCAGCTCCTCTAACCAGGACAGGCAATTTTACTCCTACGAGCAGTACTTC	CASSSNQDRQFYSYEQYF
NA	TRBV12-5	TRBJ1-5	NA	TGTGCTAGTGGCCAGGGAGGGACCGAACATCAGCCCCAGCATTTT	CASGQGGTEHQPQHF
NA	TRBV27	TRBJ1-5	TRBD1	TGTGCCAGCAGTAACCGGGACAGAAATCAGCCCCAGCATTTT	CASSNRDRNQPQHF
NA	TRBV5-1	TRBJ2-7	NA	TGCGCCAGCAGCTTGACTAGCAGGTCCTACGAGCAGTACTTC	CASSLTSRSYEQYF
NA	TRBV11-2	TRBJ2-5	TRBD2	TGTGCCAGCAGCCTTTTAGCGGGAGAAGAGACCCAGTACTTC	CASSLLAGEETQYF
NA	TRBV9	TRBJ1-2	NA	TGTGCCAGCAGCGTAGAAGGGGTAGGGCGGTATGGCTACACCTTC	CASSVEGVGRYGYTF
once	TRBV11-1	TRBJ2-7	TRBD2	TGTGCCAGCAGCTTTAACCGTAGCGGGTCGAGCTCCTACGAGCAGTACTTC	CASSFNRSGSSSYEQYF
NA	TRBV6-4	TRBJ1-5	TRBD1	TGTGCCACCCCTGATCCCGGGACAGGCTATAGCAATCAGCCCCAGCATTTT	CATPDPGTGYSNQPQHF
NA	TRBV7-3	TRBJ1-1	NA	TGTGCCAGCAGAAGACAGGTGGGCACTGAAGCTTTCTTT	CASRRQVGTEAFF
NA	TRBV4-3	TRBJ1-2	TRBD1	TGCGCCAGCAGCCAAGATACAGGGGGGAACTATGGCTACACCTTC	CASSQDTGGNYGYTF
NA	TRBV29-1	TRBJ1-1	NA	TGCAGCGTTGAAATTGGAAAAACAGCTGAAGCTTTCTTT	CSVEIGKTAEAFF
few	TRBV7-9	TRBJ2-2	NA	TGTGCCAGCAGCTCGGGTGCGGGGCTTAGCACCGGGGAGCTGTTTTTT	CASSSGAGLSTGELFF
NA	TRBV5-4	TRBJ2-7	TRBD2	TGTGCCAGCAGCCCTAGCGGGAGTTCCTCCTACGAGCAGTACTTC	CASSPSGSSSYEQYF
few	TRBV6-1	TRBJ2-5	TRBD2	TGTGCCAGCAGTGAAGCAGCGGGGGGGCAAGAGACCCAGTACTTC	CASSEAAGGQETQYF
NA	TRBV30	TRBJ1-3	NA	TGTGCCTGGAGTGTACTTGGAAACACCATATATTTT	CAWSVLGNTIYF
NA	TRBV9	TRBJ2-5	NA	TGTGCCAGCAGCGTAGGGGGGCAGAAAGAGACCCAGTACTTC	CASSVGGQKETQYF
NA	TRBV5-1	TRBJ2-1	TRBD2	TGCGCCAGCACGGGACTAGCGGGGCTTTCCTACAATGAGCAGTTCTTC	CASTGLAGLSYNEQFF
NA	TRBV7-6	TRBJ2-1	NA	TGTGCCAGCAGCTTACAACAGGGCAACAATGAGCAGTTCTTC	CASSLQQGNNEQFF
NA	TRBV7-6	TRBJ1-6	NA	TGTGCCAGCAGCCACTCCCAGGGGTTATCTCCCCTCCACTTT	CASSHSQGLSPLHF
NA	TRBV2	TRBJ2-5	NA	TGTGCCAGCACCCGACAGGTCCAAGAGACCCAGTACTTC	CASTRQVQETQYF
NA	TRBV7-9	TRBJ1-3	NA	TGTGCCAGCAGCTTAGGAGCGACTATGTACACCATATATTTT	CASSLGATMYTIYF
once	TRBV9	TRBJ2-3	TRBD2	TGTGCCAGCTCCCACGGGGGGGCTAGCGGCACAGATACGCAGTATTTT	CASSHGGASGTDTQYF
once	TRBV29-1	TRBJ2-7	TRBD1	TGCAGCGTGCGGACAGGGGGCTCCTACGAGCAGTACTTC	CSVRTGGSYEQYF
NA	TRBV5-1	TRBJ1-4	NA	TGCGCCAGCAGCGTCGGGGGGGGTAATGAAAAACTGTTTTTT	CASSVGGGNEKLFF
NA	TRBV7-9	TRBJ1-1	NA	TGTGCCAGCAGCCACGGGTCTACTGAAGCTTTCTTT	CASSHGSTEAFF
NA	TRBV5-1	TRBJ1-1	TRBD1	TGCGCCAGCAGCATGTCCCGGACAGGGGGCGAGCGTACTGAAGCTTTCTTT	CASSMSRTGGERTEAFF
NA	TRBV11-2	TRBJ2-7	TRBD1	TGTGCCAGCAGCTTAGGACAGGGGGCCTACTACGAGCAGTACTTC	CASSLGQGAYYEQYF
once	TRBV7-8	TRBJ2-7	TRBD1	TGTGCCAGCGCCACAGGGGGCTTCGAGCAGTACTTC	CASATGGFEQYF
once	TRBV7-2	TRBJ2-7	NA	TGTGCCAGCAGTCCGTGGGCAGGGGCCTCCTACGAGCAGTACTTC	CASSPWAGASYEQYF
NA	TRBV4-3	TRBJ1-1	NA	TGCGCCAGCAGCCTAGTGACAGGAGAGAAAGCTTTCTTT	CASSLVTGEKAFF
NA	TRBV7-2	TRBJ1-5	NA	TGTGCCAGCAGCTTAGGGGGACACCCACCCAATCAGCCCCAGCATTTT	CASSLGGHPPNQPQHF
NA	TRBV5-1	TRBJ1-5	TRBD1	TGCGCCAGCAGAAGGGACAGGGTTAATCAGCCCCAGCATTTT	CASRRDRVNQPQHF
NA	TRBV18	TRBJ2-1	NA	TGTGCCAGCTCAATCAGCTCCTACAATGAGCAGTTCTTC	CASSISSYNEQFF
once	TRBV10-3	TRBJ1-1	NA	TGTGCCACCTCTGGGGCAGTGAGGAACACTGAAGCTTTCTTT	CATSGAVRNTEAFF
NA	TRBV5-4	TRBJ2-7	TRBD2	TGTGCCAGCAGCCTAGCGGGGAGCGGGGCTTACGAGCAGTACTTC	CASSLAGSGAYEQYF
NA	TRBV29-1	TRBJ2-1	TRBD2	TGCAGCGTTCTAGCGGGTTACAATGAGCAGTTCTTC	CSVLAGYNEQFF
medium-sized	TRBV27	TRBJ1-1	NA	TGTGCCAGCAGTTTAGGAGGTACTTTCTTT	CASSLGGTFF
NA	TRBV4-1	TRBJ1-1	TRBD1	TGCGCCAGCAGCCAGGGCGACAGGGGGAATAGGAACACTGAAGCTTTCTTT	CASSQGDRGNRNTEAFF
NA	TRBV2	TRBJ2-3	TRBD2	TGTGCCAGTTCTCGGACTAGCGGTTTCACAGATACGCAGTATTTT	CASSRTSGFTDTQYF
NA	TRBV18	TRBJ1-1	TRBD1	TGTGCCAGCTCATCGGGGCAGACAGGGGGCACTGAAGCTTTCTTT	CASSSGQTGGTEAFF
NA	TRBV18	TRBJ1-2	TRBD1	TGTGCCAGCTCCCTAAATCCTAGGCGGACAGGCGACTATGGCTACACCTTC	CASSLNPRRTGDYGYTF
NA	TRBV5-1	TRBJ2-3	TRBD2	TGCGCCAGCAGGTTCTCTAGCGGAACAGATACGCAGTATTTT	CASRFSSGTDTQYF
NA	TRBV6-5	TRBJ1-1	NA	TGTGCCAGCAGCCTGGAATTTCGGGGGAGCACTGAAGCTTTCTTT	CASSLEFRGSTEAFF
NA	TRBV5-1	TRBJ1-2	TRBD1	TGCGCCAGCAGCTTGGAGGCTGGGGCAGGCTCAGGGGGTAACTATGGCTACACCTTC	CASSLEAGAGSGGNYGYTF
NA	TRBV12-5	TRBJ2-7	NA	TGTGCTAGTGGTTTGGTTAATGGGGAGAAGTACAACTCCTACGAGCAGTACTTC	CASGLVNGEKYNSYEQYF
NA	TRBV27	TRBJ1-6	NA	TGTGCCAGCAGTTTCGGGACATCTCCCCGAAATTCACCCCTCCACTTT	CASSFGTSPRNSPLHF